This T cell receptor beta chain came from a study of cytomegalovirus exposure and HLA in healthy donors. The wider study: Samples from HLA-typed donors yielded approximately 88 million unique TCRs in an early data release.

Remarks on this clone: What it binds is unknown.

Overall study findings and caveats: The authors later found most CMV-associated TCR beta chains appeared HLA-restricted.

In the PCR, 60 Vbeta and 13 Jbeta primers were used. Some clones are missing from TCRdb's copy, which holds only in-frame ones; the method was immunoSEQ multiplex PCR. Counted here are approximately 180,000 clones, roughly 83% occurring once; the ten biggest clones make up roughly 1.4%. Between the trimmed V and J ends, which lost 6 bases and 9 bases, there was a span of 17 bases. Germline-derived CDR1 and CDR2 are SEHNR and FQNEAQ (reference sequence). The length of the CDR3 is 13 residues. The clonotype originates from a woman in her fifties or sixties in good health and CMV-seronegative. The chain couples TRBV7-9 to TRBJ1-1; a weak D match, TRBD1 (5 bases). The material sequenced was PBMCs. The CDR3 is CASSLGLGGKAFF. The CDR3 bases are TGTGCCAGCAGTCTCGGACTGGGGGGGAAAGCTTTCTTT.